Below, 20 T cell receptor beta chains from the same sample are listed, as sequenced in a study of blood T cell repertoires in COVID-19. Sequenced by immunoSEQ multiplex PCR; TCRdb stores in-frame clones only, minus some. This table has about 160,000 clones, approximately 86% appearing once. The specimen sequenced was peripheral blood. The origin of the receptors is a woman aged 40 to 49 with COVID-19, enrolled during active disease.

The V call is TRBV28, the J call TRBJ1-2, with a tentative D call TRBD1 (5 bases). Germline V lookup: CDR1 MDHEN, CDR2 SYDVKM. CDR3 length: 12 amino acids. V lost 5 bases and J 4 bases, leaving 8 bases between the germline ends. The CDR3 protein is CASSPGFYGYTF. The CDR3 bases are TGTGCCAGCAGTCCAGGGTTCTATGGCTACACCTTC.

By share, this clone ranks as medium-sized (0.01 to 0.1%). V and J are TRBV30 and TRBJ1-6; no definite D call. The germline gives CDR1 GTSNPN, CDR2 SVGIG (reference sequence). The CDR3 length is 13 residues. With 4 bases removed from V and 9 bases from J, the gap between germline ends came to 13 bases. CDR3 loop: CAWKESPPSPLHF. CDR3 nucleotides: TGTGCCTGGAAAGAGAGCCCACCTTCACCCCTCCACTTT. Variable domain in full (rest from reference TRBV30 and TRBJ1-6): SQTIHQWPATLVQPVGSPLSLECTVEGTSNPNLYWYRQAAGRGLQLLFYSVGIGQISSEVPQNLSASRPQDRQFILSSKKLLLSDSGFYLCAWKESPPSPLHFGNGTRLTVT.

This rearrangement joins TRBV5-6 to TRBJ2-2, with 7 nucleotides matching TRBD2. CDR1 and CDR2 (germline): SGHDT, YYEEEE. V was clipped by 2 bases and J by 4 bases; unmatched bases: 11. CDR3 length: 17 residues. The chain's CDR3 is CASSLAGRSPITGELFF. The CDR3 DNA follows: TGTGCCAGCAGCTTAGCGGGAAGAAGCCCCATCACCGGGGAGCTGTTTTTT.

The gene calls are TRBV5-5 and TRBJ1-5; D uncertain. The CDR3 covers 15 residues. From germline, CDR1 is SGHKS and CDR2 YYEKEE (reference sequence). Trimming took off 0 bases at V and 0 bases at J, with 7 bases between the two ends. Here the CDR3 reads CASSLEFYSNQPQHF. The CDR3 DNA sequence: TGTGCCAGCAGCTTGGAGTTCTATAGCAATCAGCCCCAGCATTTT.

The CDR3 coding sequence is TGTGCCGTGAGCGGGTCGGAGGGTCGCACTGAAGCTTTCTTT. Translating gives CAVSGSEGRTEAFF. The genes are TRBV4-2 and TRBJ1-1; D call uncertain. This CDR3 has 14 amino acids. V lost 11 bases and J lost 4, with 20 bases in between. CDR1 and CDR2 from the germline V gene are LGHNA and YNFKEQ.

The chain is built from TRBV7-8 and TRBJ2-7; D is uncertain. Germline-derived CDR1 and CDR2 are SGHVS and FQNEAQ. This CDR3 spans 13 amino acids. V gave up 1 base and J gave up 3 bases, with 7 bases separating them. The chain's CDR3 is CASSLVAGYEQYV. The CDR3 nucleotides are TGTGCCAGCAGCTTAGTTGCCGGCTACGAGCAGTACGTC.

This clone was counted once. J is TRBJ2-1 and V is TRBV11-2; 8 nucleotides align to TRBD2. Germline V gene data show CDR1 as SGHAT and CDR2 as FQNNGV. J lost 8 bases, V lost 3 bases, and 3 bases had no gene match. The length of the CDR3 is 13 residues. The CDR3 protein is CASSFGTSYEQFF. The CDR3 DNA sequence: TGTGCCAGCAGCTTCGGGACTAGTTATGAGCAGTTCTTC.

This sequence joins TRBV19 and TRBJ2-3, with 10 nucleotides matching TRBD2. The junction had 7 bases not matched to a gene; V was cut back by 6 bases and J by 4 bases. The V gene's germline CDR1 is LNHDA and CDR2 SQIVND (reference sequence). There are 15 residues in the CDR3. The CDR3 is CASRVSGRRADTQYF. CDR3 coding DNA: TGTGCCAGTAGGGTTAGCGGGAGGCGGGCAGATACGCAGTATTTT.

The chain recombines TRBV2 with TRBJ1-5; TRBD1 aligns across 9 bases. Losses at the gene ends were 10 bases for V and 6 bases for J; bases not matched to a gene: 10. There are 14 residues in the CDR3. CDR1 and CDR2 (germline): SNHLY, FYNNEI. CDR3 residues: CATSSGTGSQPQHF. The CDR3 region has the DNA TGTGCCACTAGCTCCGGGACAGGGAGTCAGCCCCAGCATTTT.

This clone was detected a few times. The chain has TRBV9 and TRBJ1-5; TRBD1 matches 8 bases. Looked up from germline, CDR1 is SGDLS and CDR2 is YYNGEE. Losses at the gene ends were 0 bases for V and 6 bases for J; bases not matched to a gene: 5. This CDR3 has 15 residues. The chain's CDR3 is CASSVGPTGAQPQHF. The CDR3 region has the DNA TGTGCCAGCAGCGTAGGGCCGACAGGGGCTCAGCCCCAGCATTTT.

This sequence joins TRBV5-6 and TRBJ2-7; a possible D gene is TRBD1 (6 bases). V lost 6 bases and J 3 bases, leaving 16 bases between the germline ends. Germline V lookup: CDR1 SGHDT, CDR2 YYEEEE. The CDR3 contains 14 residues. The CDR3 loop is CASTPPGQLYEQYF. The DNA of the CDR3 is TGTGCCAGCACCCCCCCGGGACAACTCTACGAGCAGTACTTC.

V gene TRBV30 combines with J gene TRBJ1-1; 11 bases line up with TRBD1. From germline, CDR1 is GTSNPN and CDR2 SVGIG (reference sequence). The trim removed 1 base at V and 8 bases at J, leaving 6 bases unmatched. The CDR3 has 14 residues. Here the CDR3 reads CAWSAGTGGSEAFF. The CDR3 DNA reads TGTGCCTGGAGTGCCGGGACAGGGGGATCCGAAGCTTTCTTT.

This clone was counted a few times. V and J are TRBV6-5 and TRBJ1-5, with D possibly being TRBD1 (5 bases). The CDR3 extends over 15 amino acids. Germline V gene sequence: CDR1 MNHEY, CDR2 SVGAGI. CDR3 nucleotide sequence: TGTGCGTCCATGTCGCGCAGGGCCTCGAATCAGCCCCAGCATTTT. Amino acids: CASMSRRASNQPQHF.

The chain employs TRBV9 and TRBJ2-3; 9 nucleotides line up with TRBD1. There are 16 residues in the CDR3. Trimming at V came to 2 bases and at J to 1 base, leaving 5 bases not matched to a gene. From germline, CDR1 is SGDLS and CDR2 YYNGEE. CDR3 DNA sequence: TGTGCCAGCAGCGTGACAGGGGGTAGTGGCACAGATACGCAGTATTTT. Amino acid sequence: CASSVTGGSGTDTQYF.

This rearrangement joins TRBV7-6 to TRBJ1-5, with D perhaps matching TRBD1 (5 bases). V was shortened by 5 bases and J by 0 bases, with 17 bases between the two germline ends. This CDR3 region has 17 residues. From germline, CDR1 is SGHVS and CDR2 FNYEAQ. The CDR3 here is CASSQSPYQGSNQPQHF. CDR3 nucleotide sequence: TGTGCCAGCAGCCAAAGTCCCTATCAGGGTAGCAATCAGCCCCAGCATTTT. Full variable domain (remainder filled in from reference TRBV7-6 and TRBJ1-5): GAGVSQSPRYKVTKRGQDVALRCDPISGHVSLYWYRQALGQGPEFLTYFNYEAQQDKSGLPNDRFSAERPEGSISTLTIQRTEQRDSAMYRCASSQSPYQGSNQPQHFGDGTRLSIL.

The rearrangement uses TRBV28 and TRBJ2-1; 12 nucleotides agree with TRBD2. With 8 bases clipped from V and 7 bases from J, the junction kept 9 bases outside the gene matches. This CDR3 region has 15 residues. CDR1 is MDHEN and CDR2 is SYDVKM in the germline V gene. The CDR3 is CASVPSGRAGNEQFF. In DNA, the CDR3 is TGTGCCAGCGTCCCTAGCGGGAGGGCGGGGAATGAGCAGTTCTTC.

V gene TRBV19 combines with J gene TRBJ2-1, with a tentative D call TRBD1 (6 bases). The CDR3 has 15 amino acids. With 10 bases removed from V and 5 bases from J, the gap between germline ends came to 21 bases. Germline loops: CDR1 LNHDA, CDR2 SQIVND (reference sequence). The CDR3: CAKTKGDIVNNEQFF. Here the CDR3 DNA reads TGTGCCAAAACCAAGGGGGACATCGTAAACAATGAGCAGTTCTTC. Full variable domain (outside the CDR3, taken from reference TRBV19 and TRBJ2-1): DGGITQSPKYLFRKEGQNVTLSCEQNLNHDAMYWYRQDPGQGLRLIYYSQIVNDFQKGDIAEGYSVSREKKESFPLTVTSAQKNPTAFYLCAKTKGDIVNNEQFFGPGTRLTVL.

This chain uses TRBV6-5 with TRBJ2-7; a possible D gene is TRBD2 (5 bases). The CDR3 totals 15 residues. V shed 0 bases and J shed 2 bases, with 11 bases lying between them. CDR1 is MNHEY, CDR2 SVGAGI, per germline. CDR3 amino acids: CASSYSEVEAYEQYF. Written as DNA, the CDR3 is TGTGCCAGCAGTTACTCGGAGGTGGAGGCCTACGAGCAGTACTTC.

The chain links TRBV30 to TRBJ1-5; 9 positions agree with TRBD1. V was pared by 8 bases and J by 0 bases, with 8 bases of the junction left unmatched. The CDR3 has 15 amino acids. Germline-derived CDR1 and CDR2 are GTSNPN and SVGIG (reference sequence). Written as DNA, the CDR3 is TGTGCCATGGGACAGGGACTCCTTAGCAATCAGCCCCAGCATTTT. It yields the protein CAMGQGLLSNQPQHF.

For the CDR3, the DNA is TGTGCCAGCAGCAGGGCAGGGACAGGTCAAGAAAAACTGTTTTTT. This gives the protein CASSRAGTGQEKLFF. The rearrangement uses TRBV25-1 and TRBJ1-4; 8 positions agree with TRBD1. Germline V gene sequence: CDR1 MGHDK, CDR2 SYGVNS. V shed 6 bases and J 8 bases; nucleotides not matched to a gene: 11. The CDR3 has 15 residues.